A single sample gave rise to the 7 T cell receptor beta chains below, sequenced in a study of cytomegalovirus exposure and HLA in healthy donors. In the PCR, 60 Vbeta and 13 Jbeta primers were used. The assay was immunoSEQ multiplex PCR, and TCRdb's table has in-frame clones only and misses some. The sample table sets out about 130,000 clones. Specimen: PBMCs. The receptors stem from a man aged 18 to 30 in good health and CMV-seronegative.

This chain connects TRBV5-1 to TRBJ1-4, with D possibly TRBD1 on 5 matching bases. V was cut by 4 bases and J by 7 bases, with 17 bases left in between. CDR3 size: 15 residues. CDR1 and CDR2 (germline): SGHRS, YFSETQ. CDR3 residues: CASSAGPAVGEKLFF. CDR3 coding DNA: TGCGCCAGCAGCGCGGGACCGGCAGTGGGTGAAAAACTGTTTTTT.

The genes are TRBV19 and TRBJ1-1; weak D call: TRBD1 (5 bases). CDR1 and CDR2 (germline): LNHDA, SQIVND (reference sequence). The CDR3 runs 11 residues. V was cut by 9 bases and J by 1 base, with 6 bases left in between. The CDR3 loop reads CASGGNTEAFF. For the CDR3, the DNA is TGTGCCAGCGGGGGGAACACTGAAGCTTTCTTT.

This chain joins TRBV5-4 and TRBJ2-7; 7 nucleotides agree with TRBD1. Germline V gives CDR1 SGHNT, CDR2 YYREEE (reference sequence). Unmatched junction bases numbered 6, after V lost 4 bases and J lost 2 bases. The CDR3 totals 14 residues. CDR3 DNA: TGTGCCAGCAGCAACCGGGACAGCCCCTACGAGCAGTACTTC. Protein: CASSNRDSPYEQYF.

The chain carries TRBV7-2 and TRBJ1-2, with 7 bases fitting TRBD1. V trimming: 4 bases; J trimming: 8 bases; junction bases outside the gene matches: 16. The CDR3 has 16 amino acids. CDR1 is SGHTA, CDR2 FQGNSA, per germline. The DNA for the CDR3 is TGTGCCAGCAGCTCATATAGACAGGGCCGATCAGGGGGCTACACCTTC. Translation gives CASSSYRQGRSGGYTF.

This rearrangement joins TRBV7-2 to TRBJ1-5, with 7 bases aligning to TRBD1. From germline, CDR1 is SGHTA and CDR2 FQGNSA. The J segment lost 7 bases and the V segment lost 1 base, leaving 4 bases of the junction unmatched. The CDR3 is 14 amino acids. The CDR3 DNA reads TGTGCCAGCAGCTTAGGGGAACAGGGGCAGCCCCAGCATTTT. It codes for CASSLGEQGQPQHF. Variable domain in full (rest from reference TRBV7-2 and TRBJ1-5): GAGVSQSPSNKVTEKGKDVELRCDPISGHTALYWYRQSLGQGLEFLIYFQGNSAPDKSGLPSDRFSAERTGGSVSTLTIQRTQQEDSAVYLCASSLGEQGQPQHFGDGTRLSIL.

The V gene is TRBV9, the J gene TRBJ1-1; 7 nucleotides agree with TRBD1. Germline values: CDR1 SGDLS, CDR2 YYNGEE. Losses at the gene ends were 5 bases for V and 5 bases for J; bases not matched to a gene: 6. The CDR3 is 13 amino acids. CDR3 nucleotides: TGTGCCAGCAGTACTCAGGGGGGTACTGAAGCTTTCTTT. Translated: CASSTQGGTEAFF.

The chain has TRBV28 and TRBJ2-7; D is perhaps TRBD2 (7 bases). This CDR3 is 17 amino acids long. Trimming shortened V by 1 base and J by 3 bases, and 19 bases separated the two germline ends. Germline CDR1 reads MDHEN; CDR2 reads SYDVKM. For the CDR3, the DNA is TGTGCCAGCAGTTTATCTCGGGGGGCAGGGGTTAGCTACGAGCAGTACTTC. Protein: CASSLSRGAGVSYEQYF.